These 27 T cell receptor beta chains share one sample of origin, sequenced in a study of identical twins. From the 5' RACE reads, TCRdb called clonotypes with MiXCR, one entry per CDR3 protein. This sample yields more than 200,000 distinct CDR3 sequences, of which roughly a tenth are seen a single time; roughly 5% belongs to the top ten. Sequenced input: memory (CD45RO+) T cells sorted from blood. The receptors stem from a young woman in good health.

This clonotype was counted a few times. DNA for the CDR3: TGTGCCAGCAGGCCAGGGGGACGGGAGACCCAGTACTTC. This gives the protein CASRPGGRETQYF. This chain joins TRBV28 and TRBJ2-5; 7 bases align to TRBD1. The length of the CDR3 is 13 residues. J lost 5 bases, V lost 6 bases, and 6 bases had no gene match. Germline V CDR1 and CDR2: MDHEN, SYDVKM. The full variable domain, completed using reference TRBV28 and TRBJ2-5, is DVKVTQSSRYLVKRTGEKVFLECVQDMDHENMFWYRQDPGLGLRLIYFSYDVKMKEKGDIPEGYSVSREKKERFSLILESASTNQTSMYLCASRPGGRETQYFGPGTRLLVL.

This clonotype has only a few counts. This chain joins TRBV7-2 and TRBJ1-5; D gene ambiguous. The CDR3 loop spans 14 amino acids. Per germline, CDR1 SGHTA and CDR2 FQGNSA. V dropped 5 bases and J dropped 2 bases, with 10 bases sitting between them. Here the CDR3 reads CASSPDLRNQPQHF. CDR3 DNA sequence: TGTGCCAGCAGCCCGGATCTGCGCAATCAGCCCCAGCATTTT.

The chain carries TRBV11-2 and TRBJ2-7; D possibly corresponds to TRBD2 (6 bases). The CDR3 length is 14 residues. The V end lost 4 bases, the J end lost 3 bases, and 13 bases lay between the germline ends. Germline CDR1 SGHAT, CDR2 FQNNGV. The CDR3, as DNA: TGTGCCAGCAGCTCACACGTGGGAGGCTACGAGCAGTACTTC. This gives the protein CASSSHVGGYEQYF.

There are many counts of this clonotype. The rearrangement uses TRBV7-2 and TRBJ2-1, with D possibly TRBD1 on 6 matching bases. Trimming took 2 bases from V and 8 from J, leaving 7 bases between them. CDR1 is SGHTA, CDR2 FQGNSA, per germline. The CDR3 is made up of 12 amino acids. The CDR3 DNA reads TGTGCCAGCAGCTTACAGGGGTATGAGCAGTTCTTC. It is translated as CASSLQGYEQFF.

This chain connects TRBV15 to TRBJ2-2; D gene uncertain. Germline CDR1 LNHNV, CDR2 YYDKDF (reference sequence). This CDR3 has 13 amino acids. Trimming removed 8 bases at V and 3 bases at J, with 10 bases between. CDR3 bases: TGTGCCACCGCGCGAACGTACACCGGGGAGCTGTTTTTT. Translating it yields CATARTYTGELFF.

V and J are TRBV5-6 and TRBJ2-7, with D possibly being TRBD1 (5 bases). Looked up from germline, CDR1 is SGHDT and CDR2 is YYEEEE. The CDR3 has 16 residues. The ends were cut back, 5 bases at V and 2 bases at J, with 20 bases in the middle. The CDR3, as DNA: TGTGCCAGCAGTCCTCTCAGGGCGAACCTCGCCTACGAGCAGTACTTC. It yields the protein CASSPLRANLAYEQYF.

This sequence joins TRBV11-2 and TRBJ2-2; perhaps TRBD1 as D (5 bases). The CDR3 is 14 residues long. The V end lost 5 bases, the J end lost 7 bases, and 14 bases lay between the germline ends. The germline gives CDR1 SGHAT, CDR2 FQNNGV. CDR3 residues: CASSPPRAGGELFF. CDR3 coding DNA: TGTGCCAGCAGCCCCCCCAGGGCCGGCGGGGAGCTGTTTTTT.

The V gene is TRBV7-9, the J gene TRBJ1-3; tentative D call: TRBD1 (5 bases). The CDR3 length is 14 residues. Per germline, CDR1 SEHNR and CDR2 FQNEAQ (reference sequence). Between the trimmed V and J ends, which lost 5 bases and 4 bases, there was a span of 12 bases. The CDR3 region is CASSTGTAGNTIYF. The CDR3 bases are TGTGCCAGCAGCACGGGGACCGCCGGAAACACCATATATTTT.

The chain is built from TRBV19 and TRBJ2-7; D might be TRBD2 (6 bases). V gave up 4 bases and J gave up 5 bases, with 12 bases separating them. The CDR3 is 13 residues long. Germline values: CDR1 LNHDA, CDR2 SQIVND (reference sequence). The CDR3 DNA is TGTGCCAGTAGTAGGAGGGATTCCCACGAGCAGTACTTC. This sequence encodes CASSRRDSHEQYF.

The chain recombines TRBV20-1 with TRBJ1-3; D is uncertain. The V gene's germline CDR1 is DFQATT and CDR2 SNEGSKA (reference sequence). This CDR3 has 16 amino acids. The V end lost 0 bases, the J end lost 0 bases, and 12 bases lay between the germline ends. CDR3 DNA: TGCAGTGCTAGAGATAAGCGACCAAGCTCTGGAAACACCATATATTTT. This translates into CSARDKRPSSGNTIYF.

This clonotype turned up a few times. The J gene is TRBJ1-4, the V gene TRBV19; no firm D call. The CDR3 is 13 amino acids. With 5 bases removed from V and 11 bases from J, the gap between germline ends came to 15 bases. Germline values: CDR1 LNHDA, CDR2 SQIVND (reference sequence). CDR3 sequence: CASSLSETSKLFF. DNA for the CDR3: TGTGCCAGTAGTTTGTCGGAAACCTCCAAACTGTTTTTT.

There are a few counts of this clonotype. The chain has TRBV5-1 and TRBJ1-6; possibly TRBD1 for D (5 bases). The V gene's germline CDR1 is SGHRS and CDR2 YFSETQ. The CDR3 loop spans 16 amino acids. V gave up 4 bases and J gave up 7 bases, with 18 bases separating them. The CDR3 here is CASSLDNQMRNSPLHF. The CDR3 DNA sequence: TGCGCCAGCAGCCTGGACAACCAAATGAGAAATTCACCCCTCCACTTT.

This clonotype was counted only a few times. The CDR3 DNA sequence: TGCAGTGTTGAGGGAGGAACGCTCAGCACAGATACGCAGTATTTT. This translates into CSVEGGTLSTDTQYF. The chain uses TRBV20-1 and TRBJ2-3; D might be TRBD2 (6 bases). Trimming shortened V by 7 bases and J by 0 bases, and 17 bases separated the two germline ends. CDR3 length: 15 amino acids. The germline V gene encodes CDR1 DFQATT and CDR2 SNEGSKA (reference sequence).

This clonotype was seen more than once but under ten times. The rearrangement links TRBV14 to TRBJ1-1; D gene uncertain. This CDR3 region has 16 residues. V lost 4 bases to trimming and J lost 3 bases, with 18 bases between them. Germline V gene data show CDR1 as SGHDN and CDR2 as FVKESK. The CDR3 region has the DNA TGTGCCAGCAGCCCCACCGTTGGCGGGAGGTACACTGAAGCTTTCTTT. This sequence encodes CASSPTVGGRYTEAFF.

This clonotype came up a few times. The rearrangement links TRBV12-3 or TRBV12-4 to TRBJ2-7, with D possibly matching TRBD2 (6 bases). CDR3 length: 17 residues. V lost 6 bases to trimming and J lost 5 bases, with 26 bases between them. DNA of the CDR3: TGTGCCAGCAGCATCGGACTCCCGGGACTCCCGGGGGACGAGCAGTACTTC. Residues: CASSIGLPGLPGDEQYF.

This clonotype occurred a few times. The chain is built from TRBV6-5 and TRBJ2-3; 9 bases match TRBD2. CDR1 is MNHEY and CDR2 is SVGAGI in the germline V gene. Trimming removed 2 bases from V and 5 bases from J; junction bases left unmatched: 8. This CDR3 spans 16 amino acids. CDR3 loop: CASSYPRGRAGDTQYF. The CDR3 DNA sequence: TGTGCCAGCAGTTACCCTCGCGGGAGGGCGGGAGATACGCAGTATTTT.

This clonotype turned up a few times. This sequence joins TRBV29-1 and TRBJ2-2; D is ambiguous. The CDR3 consists of 14 residues. V lost 8 bases, J lost 1 base, and 14 bases lay in between. Germline CDR1 and CDR2: SQVTM and ANQGSEA. CDR3 sequence: CSTTGYMNTGELFF. In nucleotides, the CDR3 is TGCAGCACGACCGGATATATGAACACCGGGGAGCTGTTTTTT.

This clonotype has only a few counts. CDR3 sequence: CASSPRGSGDNEQFF. The CDR3 nucleotides read TGTGCCAGCAGCCCCCGAGGGAGCGGGGACAATGAGCAGTTCTTC. The chain links TRBV7-9 to TRBJ2-1, with 7 nucleotides matching TRBD2. From germline, CDR1 is SEHNR and CDR2 FQNEAQ (reference sequence). The CDR3 contains 15 residues. Germline trimming cut 5 bases from V and 5 bases from J; bases unmatched to any gene: 9.

In its sample, this clonotype was seen a few times. The J gene is TRBJ1-1, the V gene TRBV29-1; D gene unclear. CDR3 length: 13 residues. Germline V lookup: CDR1 SQVTM, CDR2 ANQGSEA. Trimming pared 3 bases from V and 5 bases from J, leaving 13 bases between. The CDR3 here is CSVDPRTGTEAFF. CDR3 nucleotide sequence: TGCAGCGTTGACCCCCGGACGGGAACTGAAGCTTTCTTT.

This chain connects TRBV20-1 to TRBJ1-1; a weak D match, TRBD1 (5 bases). Looked up from germline, CDR1 is DFQATT and CDR2 is SNEGSKA (reference sequence). With 6 bases removed from V and 0 bases from J, the gap between germline ends came to 17 bases. The length of the CDR3 is 15 residues. CDR3 residues: CSAPERATVNTEAFF. DNA of the CDR3: TGCAGTGCACCCGAGCGGGCGACAGTGAACACTGAAGCTTTCTTT.

This chain connects TRBV5-1 to TRBJ2-1, with D perhaps being TRBD1 or TRBD2 (5 bases each). The CDR3 covers 16 residues. Trimming pared 0 bases from V and 8 bases from J, leaving 18 bases between. The germline CDR1 and CDR2 sequences are SGHRS and YFSETQ. CDR3 protein: CASSLVPGRHGDEQFF. CDR3 nucleotide sequence: TGCGCCAGCAGCTTGGTTCCGGGACGGCATGGGGATGAGCAGTTCTTC.

This clonotype was seen more than once but under ten times. CDR3 region: CASSLYGVTNEKLFF. The DNA of the CDR3 is TGCGCCAGCAGCTTGTATGGTGTGACTAATGAAAAACTGTTTTTT. The chain is built from TRBV5-1 and TRBJ1-4; unclear D gene. The CDR3 consists of 15 residues. Germline CDR1 and CDR2: SGHRS and YFSETQ. V was trimmed by 1 base and J by 2 bases, leaving 9 bases between them.

This clonotype occurred a few times. For the CDR3, the DNA is TGTGCCAGCAGCCGGGTAAGGGGGGAGCAGTTCTTC. Translating it yields CASSRVRGEQFF. V gene TRBV3-1 combines with J gene TRBJ2-1, with D perhaps matching TRBD1 (6 bases). This CDR3 comprises 12 residues. V lost 4 bases and J lost 10, with 11 bases in between. The germline gives CDR1 LGHDT, CDR2 YNNKEL (reference sequence).

The V call is TRBV10-3, the J call TRBJ2-6; D may be TRBD2 (7 bases). Per the germline V gene, CDR1 is ENHRY and CDR2 is SYGVKD. This CDR3 region has 16 residues. The V end lost 3 bases, the J end lost 0 bases, and 9 bases lay between the germline ends. CDR3 loop: CAISEGGGSGANVLTF. The CDR3 DNA is TGTGCCATCAGTGAAGGGGGGGGCTCTGGGGCCAACGTCCTGACTTTC.

J is TRBJ2-7 and V is TRBV20-1; D possibly uses TRBD1 or TRBD2 (5 bases each). Germline-derived CDR1 and CDR2 are DFQATT and SNEGSKA (reference sequence). This CDR3 spans 13 amino acids. Trimming shortened V by 7 bases and J by 0 bases, and 13 bases separated the two germline ends. The CDR3 loop is CSGGTASSYEQYF. The CDR3 DNA is TGCAGTGGTGGGACGGCGAGCTCCTACGAGCAGTACTTC.

This clonotype has more than one count but fewer than ten. The chain employs TRBV7-8 and TRBJ2-1, with D possibly being TRBD2 (5 bases). In germline, CDR1 is SGHVS, CDR2 FQNEAQ. Trimming cost V 1 base and J 4 bases, with 11 bases left between them. The CDR3 loop spans 15 amino acids. CDR3 residues: CASSLVEGRYNEQFF. The DNA of the CDR3 is TGTGCCAGCAGCTTAGTCGAGGGCCGATACAATGAGCAGTTCTTC.

The chain combines TRBV24-1 with TRBJ2-3; no firm D call. The V gene's germline CDR1 is KGHDR and CDR2 SFDVKD. V dropped 9 bases and J dropped 1 base, with 10 bases sitting between them. The CDR3 is 13 residues long. CDR3 coding DNA: TGTGCCACCTCCACCCCGCGCACAGATACGCAGTATTTT. Its protein is CATSTPRTDTQYF.